This T cell receptor beta chain originates from a study of T cell clonotyping in hematopoietic cell transplantation. The ends were cut back, 10 bases at V and 5 bases at J, with 12 bases in the middle. CDR1 is LGHNA and CDR2 is YNFKEQ in the germline V gene. The CDR3 has 11 amino acids. The table lists this clone with a count of one. Antigen specificity is unknown. Sequenced by immunoSEQ multiplex PCR; TCRdb stores in-frame clones only, minus some. Of fewer than 50,000 clones in the sample, 94% are singletons; the top ten hold roughly 0.82%. Study results and limitations: Few recipient clonotypes overlapped donors; over 97% were de novo at given depth. After transplant, recipient diversity fell while pathologically expanded clonotypes grew through day 180. Broader posttransplant TCR repertoire diversity was predicted by graft donor and pretransplant recipient Inverse Simpson Index values.

The source is a woman between 45 and 60 years old in good health. Some clones in this sample may be carry-over from other donors' samples. The sample taken for sequencing was peripheral blood mononuclear cells. The genes are TRBV4-2 and TRBJ2-7; a weak D match, TRBD2 (5 bases). The CDR3 bases are TGTGCCACCTCCCGCGGGCACGAGCAGTACTTC. Encoded protein: CATSRGHEQYF.